This entry concerns a single T cell receptor beta chain. As yet, its antigen is unknown. Method: immunoSEQ multiplex PCR; TCRdb's copy keeps in-frame clones and lacks some. The sample shows about 59,000 clones, roughly nine tenths of them seen only once. This specimen belongs to a study of T cells in localized non-small cell lung cancer. Per the germline V gene, CDR1 is MGHRA and CDR2 is YSYEKL. This CDR3 contains 14 residues. The V and J ends lost 1 base and 3 bases, in that order; junction bases with no gene match: 3. Points from the study as a whole: Uninvolved adjacent lung had more T cell clonality than any other tissue, topping tumor. In adjacent lung appeared a median around 56 of the top 100 tumor clones. Owing to sequencing of a solitary tumor region, heterogeneity cannot be discounted.

The TCR sequence derives from a man aged 40-75 years with stage I lung adenocarcinoma. This chain connects TRBV4-1 to TRBJ2-7, with 7 bases aligning to TRBD1. The specimen comprised peripheral blood, sampled before any cancer treatment. The CDR3 coding sequence is TGCGCCAGCAGCCAAGGACAGGGTAGCTACGAGCAGTACTTC. Translated, it gives CASSQGQGSYEQYF.